This T cell receptor beta chain was captured by sequencing in a study of OX40 agonist ivuxolimab in advanced cancers. V was clipped by 4 bases and J by 0 bases, with 16 bases between them. The CDR3 contains 16 residues. Germline V gene sequence: CDR1 LNHDA, CDR2 SQIVND (reference sequence). Measured with immunoSEQ multiplex PCR; TCRdb has only the in-frame clones, and not every one. The sample carries approximately 26,000 clones, approximately 84% recorded once. Sample: CD4+ or CD8+ T cells sorted from blood, taken in a trial of the OX40 agonist ivuxolimab. This chain joins TRBV19 and TRBJ2-7; tentatively, D is TRBD1 (6 bases). The clonotype comes from an adult with an advanced solid tumor such as melanoma, head and neck, liver or kidney cancer. The CDR3 coding sequence is TGTGCCAGTAGTAATTCCGGGACACTTAGCTCCTACGAGCAGTACTTC. This codes for CASSNSGTLSSYEQYF.